These T cell receptor beta chains were read from a single sample in a study of shared clonotypes between healthy human individuals. TCRdb keeps only in-frame clones here, not all; method: immunoSEQ multiplex PCR. This table has roughly 2.1 million clones, about 93% appearing once. Source material: naive CD8+ T cells from PBMCs. The source of these receptors is a man aged 18 to 30 in good health. Some clones in this sample may be carry-over from other donors' samples. Both conserved end residues are part of each CDR3. A D gene is named only where the DNA matches it firmly. Size is omitted from some rows. Given values are once, few, many or a class for expanded clones.

J gene | clone size | D gene | V gene | CDR3 DNA | CDR3 protein
TRBJ2-7 | . | . | TRBV27 | TGTGCCACCCTGGACAGCAGCTCCTACGAGCAGTACTTC | CATLDSSSYEQYF
TRBJ2-1 | . | . | TRBV18 | TGTGCCAGCTCCCTAGGGAATAACAATGAGCAGTTCTTC | CASSLGNNNEQFF
TRBJ1-4 | few | . | TRBV5-1 | TGCGCCAGCAGCCCTCGGGCAGATTCTTATGAAAAACTGTTTTTT | CASSPRADSYEKLFF
TRBJ2-1 | . | . | TRBV27 | TGTGCCAGCAGTCCCGGGACCTACTACAATGAGCAGTTCTTC | CASSPGTYYNEQFF
TRBJ1-5 | . | TRBD1 | TRBV28 | TGTGCCAGCAGCTGGGACAGGGCCCAGCATTTT | CASSWDRAQHF
TRBJ2-3 | . | TRBD2 | TRBV7-2 | TGTGCCAGCAGCTACGGGAGGGGGGCAGATACGCAGTATTTT | CASSYGRGADTQYF
TRBJ2-4 | . | TRBD1 | TRBV4-1 | TGCGCCAGCAGCCAGGGACAGGGGTTGAATAACATTCAGTACTTC | CASSQGQGLNNIQYF
TRBJ2-1 | . | . | TRBV11-2 | TGTGCCAGCAGCCCCCGACTAGTACCTGAGCAGTTCTTC | CASSPRLVPEQFF
TRBJ1-1 | few | TRBD1 | TRBV6-5 | TGTGCCAGCAGCCATCCTAGGGGGCAGGACACTGAAGCTTTCTTT | CASSHPRGQDTEAFF
TRBJ2-1 | . | TRBD2 | TRBV5-8 | TGTGCCAGCAGCTTGGAAGCGGGAGGCCCCTACAATGAGCAGTTCTTC | CASSLEAGGPYNEQFF
TRBJ1-2 | . | . | TRBV9 | TGTGCCAGCAGCGTAGCGGCCCACAGCCGAGGCTATGGCTACACCTTC | CASSVAAHSRGYGYTF
TRBJ2-5 | once | . | TRBV28 | TGTGCCGCGGGCAGGGAGACCCAGTACTTC | CAAGRETQYF
TRBJ2-7 | . | . | TRBV21-1 | TGTGCCAGCAGCAGGAATAGGACGAGAGCCTACGAGCAGTACTTC | CASSRNRTRAYEQYF
TRBJ1-5 | few | . | TRBV27 | TGTGCCAGCAGTTTGTGGTACAATCAGCCCCAGCATTTT | CASSLWYNQPQHF
TRBJ2-1 | . | TRBD1 | TRBV7-7 | TGTGCCAGCAGCTTATCAGGGGGTGGGTACAATGAGCAGTTCTTC | CASSLSGGGYNEQFF
TRBJ2-7 | . | . | TRBV6-5 | TGTGCCAGCAACACCCGCGTGGGATTTCCCTACGAGCAGTACTTC | CASNTRVGFPYEQYF